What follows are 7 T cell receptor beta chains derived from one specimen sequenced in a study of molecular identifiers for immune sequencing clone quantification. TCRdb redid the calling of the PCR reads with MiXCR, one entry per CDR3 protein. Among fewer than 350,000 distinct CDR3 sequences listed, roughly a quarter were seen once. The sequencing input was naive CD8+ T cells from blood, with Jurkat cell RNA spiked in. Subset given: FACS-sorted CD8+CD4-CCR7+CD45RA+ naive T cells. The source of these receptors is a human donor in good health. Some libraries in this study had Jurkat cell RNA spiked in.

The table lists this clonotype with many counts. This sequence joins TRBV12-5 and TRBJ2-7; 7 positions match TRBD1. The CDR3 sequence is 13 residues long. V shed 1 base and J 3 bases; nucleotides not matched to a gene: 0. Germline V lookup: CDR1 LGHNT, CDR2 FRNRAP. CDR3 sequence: CASGLGDSYEQYF. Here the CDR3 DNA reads TGTGCTAGTGGTTTGGGGGACAGCTACGAGCAGTACTTC.

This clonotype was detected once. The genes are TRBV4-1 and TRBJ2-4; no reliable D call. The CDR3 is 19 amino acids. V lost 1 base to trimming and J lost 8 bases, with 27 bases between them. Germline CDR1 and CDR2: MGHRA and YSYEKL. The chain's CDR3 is CASSQARPTLGPLEDIQYF. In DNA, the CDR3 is TGCGCCAGCAGCCAAGCTCGGCCTACGCTAGGGCCGCTGGAAGACATTCAGTACTTC.

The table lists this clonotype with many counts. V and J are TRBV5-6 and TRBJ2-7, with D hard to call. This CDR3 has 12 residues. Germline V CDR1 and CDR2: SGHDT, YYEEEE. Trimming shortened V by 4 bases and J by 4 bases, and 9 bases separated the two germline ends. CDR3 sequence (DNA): TGTGCCAGCAGCGTACTTCCGTACGAGCAGTACTTC. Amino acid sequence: CASSVLPYEQYF.

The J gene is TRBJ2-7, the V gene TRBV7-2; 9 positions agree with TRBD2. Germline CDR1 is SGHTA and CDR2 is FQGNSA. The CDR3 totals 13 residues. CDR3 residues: CARSQGLAYEQYF. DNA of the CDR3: TGTGCGAGGAGCCAGGGACTAGCTTACGAGCAGTACTTC.

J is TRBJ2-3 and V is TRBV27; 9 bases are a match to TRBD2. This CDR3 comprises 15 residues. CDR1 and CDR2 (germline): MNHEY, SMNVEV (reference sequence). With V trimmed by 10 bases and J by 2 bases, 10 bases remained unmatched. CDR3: CATQLAGSHTDTQYF. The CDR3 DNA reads TGTGCCACCCAGCTAGCGGGATCACACACAGATACGCAGTATTTT.

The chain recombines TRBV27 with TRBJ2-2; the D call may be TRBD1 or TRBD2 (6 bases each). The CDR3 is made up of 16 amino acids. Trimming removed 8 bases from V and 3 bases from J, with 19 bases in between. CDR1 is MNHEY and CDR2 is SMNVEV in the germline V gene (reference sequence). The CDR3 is CASRRETGRDTGELFF. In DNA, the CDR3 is TGTGCCAGCCGGAGGGAAACAGGGCGGGACACCGGGGAGCTGTTTTTT.

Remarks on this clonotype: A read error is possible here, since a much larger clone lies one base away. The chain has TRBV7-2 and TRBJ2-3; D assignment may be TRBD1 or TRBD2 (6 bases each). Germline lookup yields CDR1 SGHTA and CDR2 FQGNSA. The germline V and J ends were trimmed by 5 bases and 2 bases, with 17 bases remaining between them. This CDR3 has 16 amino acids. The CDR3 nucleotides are TGTGCCAGCAGCCCGCCCCCGGGGGCCCCCACAGATACGCAGTATTTT. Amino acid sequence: CASSPPPGAPTDTQYF.